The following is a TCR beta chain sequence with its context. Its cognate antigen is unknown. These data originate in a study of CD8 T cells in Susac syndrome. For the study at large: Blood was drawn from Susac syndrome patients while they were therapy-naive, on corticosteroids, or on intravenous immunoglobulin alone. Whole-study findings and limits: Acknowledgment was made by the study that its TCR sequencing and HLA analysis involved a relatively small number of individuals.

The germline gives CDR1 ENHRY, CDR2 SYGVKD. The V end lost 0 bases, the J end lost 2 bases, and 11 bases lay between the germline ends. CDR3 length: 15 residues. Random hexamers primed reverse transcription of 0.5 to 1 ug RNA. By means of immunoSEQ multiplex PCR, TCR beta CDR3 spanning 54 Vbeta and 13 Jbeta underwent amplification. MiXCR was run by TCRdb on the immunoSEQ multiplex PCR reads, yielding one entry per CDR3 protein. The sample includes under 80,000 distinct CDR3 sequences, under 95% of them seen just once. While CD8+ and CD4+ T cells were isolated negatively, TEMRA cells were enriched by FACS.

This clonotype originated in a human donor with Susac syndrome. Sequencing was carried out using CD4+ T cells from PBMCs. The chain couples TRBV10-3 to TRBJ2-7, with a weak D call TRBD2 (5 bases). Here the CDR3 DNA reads TGTGCCATCAGTGAGTCGAGGGCGTTGACCTACGAGCAGTACTTC. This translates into CAISESRALTYEQYF.